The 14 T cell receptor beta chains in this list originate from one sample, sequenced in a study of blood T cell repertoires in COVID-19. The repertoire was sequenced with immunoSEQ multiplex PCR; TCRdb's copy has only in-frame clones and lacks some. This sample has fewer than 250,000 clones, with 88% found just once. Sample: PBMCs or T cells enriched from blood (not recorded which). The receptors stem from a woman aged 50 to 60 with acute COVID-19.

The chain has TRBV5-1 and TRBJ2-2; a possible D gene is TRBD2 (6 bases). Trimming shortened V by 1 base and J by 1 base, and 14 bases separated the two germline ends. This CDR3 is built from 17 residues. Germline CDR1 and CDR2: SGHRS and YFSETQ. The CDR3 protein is CASSLPLAGLNTGELFF. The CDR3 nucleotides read TGCGCCAGCAGCTTGCCCCTCGCGGGACTGAACACCGGGGAGCTGTTTTTT.

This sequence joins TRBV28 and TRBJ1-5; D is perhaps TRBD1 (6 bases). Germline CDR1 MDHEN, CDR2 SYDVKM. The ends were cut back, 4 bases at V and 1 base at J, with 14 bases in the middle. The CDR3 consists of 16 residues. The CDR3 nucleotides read TGTGCCAGCAGTTCTGAGGGACACCCAAGCAATCAGCCCCAGCATTTT. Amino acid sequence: CASSSEGHPSNQPQHF.

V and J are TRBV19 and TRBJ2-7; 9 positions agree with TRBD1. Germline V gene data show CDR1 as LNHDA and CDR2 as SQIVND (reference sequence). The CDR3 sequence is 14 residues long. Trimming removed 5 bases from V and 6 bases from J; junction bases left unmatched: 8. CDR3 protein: CASSVQDRGPEQYF. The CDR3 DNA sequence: TGTGCCAGTAGTGTTCAGGACAGGGGTCCCGAGCAGTACTTC.

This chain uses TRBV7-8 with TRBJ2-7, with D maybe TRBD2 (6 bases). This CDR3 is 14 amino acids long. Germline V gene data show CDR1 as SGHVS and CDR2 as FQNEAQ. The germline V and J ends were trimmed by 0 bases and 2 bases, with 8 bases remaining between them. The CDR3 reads CASSLASGTYEQYF. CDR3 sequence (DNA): TGTGCCAGCAGCTTAGCTAGCGGAACCTACGAGCAGTACTTC.

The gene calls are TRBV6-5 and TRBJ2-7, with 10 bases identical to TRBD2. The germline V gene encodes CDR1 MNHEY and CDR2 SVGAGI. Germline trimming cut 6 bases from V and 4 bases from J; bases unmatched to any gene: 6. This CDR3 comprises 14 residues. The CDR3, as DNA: TGTGCCAGCAGCTCTAGCGGGAGTCGATACGAGCAGTACTTC. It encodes CASSSSGSRYEQYF.

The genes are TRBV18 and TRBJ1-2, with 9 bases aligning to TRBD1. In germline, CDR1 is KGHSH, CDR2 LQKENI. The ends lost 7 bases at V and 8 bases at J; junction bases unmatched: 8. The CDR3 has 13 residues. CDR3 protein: CASLRDREDGYTF. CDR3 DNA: TGTGCCAGCTTAAGGGACAGGGAAGACGGCTACACCTTC.

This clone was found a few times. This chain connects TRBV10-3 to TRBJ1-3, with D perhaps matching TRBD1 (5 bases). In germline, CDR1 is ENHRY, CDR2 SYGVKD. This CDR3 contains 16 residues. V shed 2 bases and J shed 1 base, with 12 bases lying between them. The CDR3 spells CAISEQGSASGNTIYF. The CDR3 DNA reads TGTGCCATCAGTGAGCAGGGAAGTGCTTCTGGAAACACCATATATTTT.

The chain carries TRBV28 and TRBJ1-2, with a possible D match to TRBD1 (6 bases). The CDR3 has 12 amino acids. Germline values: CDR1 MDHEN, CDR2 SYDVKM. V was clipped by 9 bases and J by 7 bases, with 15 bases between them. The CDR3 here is CASLLNRVGYTF. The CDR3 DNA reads TGTGCCAGTCTATTGAACAGGGTTGGCTACACCTTC.

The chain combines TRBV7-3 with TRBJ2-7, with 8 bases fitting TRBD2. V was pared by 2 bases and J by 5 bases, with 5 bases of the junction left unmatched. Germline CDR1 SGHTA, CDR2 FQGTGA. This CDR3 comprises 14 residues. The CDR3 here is CASSLGGLVDEQYF. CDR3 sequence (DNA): TGTGCCAGCAGCTTAGGGGGACTAGTCGACGAGCAGTACTTC.

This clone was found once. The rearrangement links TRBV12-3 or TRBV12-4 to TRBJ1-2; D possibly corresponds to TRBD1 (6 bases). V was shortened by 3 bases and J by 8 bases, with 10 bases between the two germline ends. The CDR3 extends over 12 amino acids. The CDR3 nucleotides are TGTGCCAGCAGTTTTGGGGGCGGCGGCTACACCTTC. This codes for CASSFGGGGYTF.

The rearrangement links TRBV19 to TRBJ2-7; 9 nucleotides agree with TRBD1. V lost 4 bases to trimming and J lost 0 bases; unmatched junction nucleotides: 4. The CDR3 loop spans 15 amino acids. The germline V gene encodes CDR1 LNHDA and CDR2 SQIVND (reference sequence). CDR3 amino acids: CASSKTGQGSYEQYF. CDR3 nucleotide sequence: TGTGCCAGTAGTAAGACGGGACAGGGCTCCTACGAGCAGTACTTC.

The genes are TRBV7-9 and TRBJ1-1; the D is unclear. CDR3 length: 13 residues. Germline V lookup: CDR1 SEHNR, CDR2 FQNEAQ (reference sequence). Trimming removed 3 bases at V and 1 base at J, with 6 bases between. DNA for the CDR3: TGTGCCAGCAGCTTCTCGAGGAACACTGAAGCTTTCTTT. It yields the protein CASSFSRNTEAFF.

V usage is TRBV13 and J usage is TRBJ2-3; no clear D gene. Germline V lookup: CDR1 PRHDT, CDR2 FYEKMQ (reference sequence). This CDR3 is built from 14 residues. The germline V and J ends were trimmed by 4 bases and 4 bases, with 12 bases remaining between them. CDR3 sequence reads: CASSSTPAADTQYF. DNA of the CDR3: TGTGCCAGCAGCTCCACCCCGGCGGCAGATACGCAGTATTTT.

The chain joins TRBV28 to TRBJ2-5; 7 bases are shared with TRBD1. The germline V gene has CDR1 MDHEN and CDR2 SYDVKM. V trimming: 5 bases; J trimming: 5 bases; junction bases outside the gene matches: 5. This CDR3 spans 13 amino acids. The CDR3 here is CASSTQGWETQYF. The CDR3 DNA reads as TGTGCCAGCAGTACACAGGGGTGGGAGACCCAGTACTTC.